Following are 3 T cell receptor beta chains from one sample sequenced in a study of CD8+ T cells in alopecia areata. Extracted from the samples, RNA was reverse transcribed into cDNA to serve as the sequencing template. Clones were read by immunoSEQ multiplex PCR, and TCRdb kept only the in-frame ones, dropping some. The sample presents approximately 110,000 clones, none singletons. The sample was lesional skin. These receptors originate from a C3H/HeJ mouse with alopecia areata. The strain's MHC haplotype is H2-k.

This clone was counted between two and nine times. Any gene name here is a mouse gene name. Read data end 4 residues before the CDR3 end; the end is taken from the germline J gene. This same CDR3 is encoded by further DNA sequences in the sample. V is TRBV13-2 and J is TRBJ2-3; 8 bases match TRBD2. The germline CDR1 and CDR2 sequences are NNHNN and SYGAGS (reference sequence). CDR3 size: 16 residues. V was clipped by 0 bases and J by 2 bases; unmatched bases: 5. CDR3 region: CASGDAGGRDAETLYF. The CDR3 bases that were read are TGTGCCAGCGGTGATGCTGGGGGGCGGGATGCAGAA.

A note on this clone: Mouse names are used for the genes. The DNA ends 4 residues before the CDR3 does, and the rest of the CDR3 is filled in from the germline J gene. The chain recombines TRBV13-2 with TRBJ1-4, with 9 positions matching TRBD1. The CDR3 runs to 16 residues. CDR1 is NNHNN and CDR2 is SYGAGS in the germline V gene (reference sequence). The J segment lost 4 bases and the V segment lost 0 bases, leaving 4 bases of the junction unmatched. The sequenced CDR3 bases are TGTGCCAGCGGTGATGTTGGGACAGGGCTCAACGAA. Protein: CASGDVGTGLNE. From start to end, the CDR3 is CASGDVGTGLNERLFF.

A note on this clone: Gene and germline names: mouse. The read comes to an end 4 residues before the CDR3 does, leaving the germline J gene to fill in the end. The V gene is TRBV13-3, the J gene TRBJ2-2; TRBD1 agrees at 7 bases. This CDR3 has 13 residues. Germline lookup yields CDR1 NNHDY and CDR2 SYVADS. The V and J ends lost 5 bases and 4 bases, in that order; junction bases with no gene match: 2. The covered CDR3 bases are TGTGCCAGCAGCTCAGGGGGCACCGGG. It encodes CASSSGGTG. The CDR3 as a whole reads CASSSGGTGQLYF.